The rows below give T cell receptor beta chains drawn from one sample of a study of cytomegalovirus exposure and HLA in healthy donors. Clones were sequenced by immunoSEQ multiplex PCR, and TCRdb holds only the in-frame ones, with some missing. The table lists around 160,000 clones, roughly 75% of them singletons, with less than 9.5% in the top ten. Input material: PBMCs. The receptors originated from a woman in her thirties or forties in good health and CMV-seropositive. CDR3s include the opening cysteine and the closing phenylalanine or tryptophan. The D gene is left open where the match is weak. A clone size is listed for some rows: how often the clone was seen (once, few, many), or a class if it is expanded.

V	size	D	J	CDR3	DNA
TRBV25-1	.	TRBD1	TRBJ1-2	CASGGTGFPTYGYTF	TGTGCCAGCGGCGGGACAGGGTTCCCAACTTATGGCTACACCTTC
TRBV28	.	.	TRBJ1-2	CASSGGQMNGYTF	TGTGCCAGCAGTGGAGGACAGATGAATGGCTACACCTTC
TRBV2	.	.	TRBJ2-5	CASRGYGEQYF	TGTGCCAGCAGGGGTTACGGGGAGCAGTACTTC
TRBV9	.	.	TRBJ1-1	CASSFRAEGTEAFF	TGTGCCAGCAGCTTTAGGGCCGAGGGCACTGAAGCTTTCTTT
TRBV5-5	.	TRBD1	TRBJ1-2	CASSSSRDRERNGYTF	TGTGCCAGCAGCTCCAGCCGGGACAGGGAAAGGAATGGCTACACCTTC
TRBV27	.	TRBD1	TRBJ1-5	CASSLDRGGQPQHF	TGTGCCAGCAGTCTCGACAGGGGCGGTCAGCCCCAGCATTTT
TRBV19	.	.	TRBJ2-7	CASSIGPSQREQYF	TGTGCCAGTAGTATCGGTCCGTCCCAGCGGGAGCAGTACTTC
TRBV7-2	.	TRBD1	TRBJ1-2	CASYIGTGGGDGYTF	TGTGCCAGTTATATCGGGACAGGGGGCGGGGATGGCTACACCTTC
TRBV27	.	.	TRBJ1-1	CASSTAQGNTEAFF	TGTGCCAGCAGCACCGCCCAGGGGAACACTGAAGCTTTCTTT
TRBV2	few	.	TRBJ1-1	CASQRGGEDTEAFF	TGTGCCAGCCAACGAGGGGGGGAGGACACTGAAGCTTTCTTT
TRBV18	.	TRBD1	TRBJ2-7	CASSQVVGQGAYEQYF	TGTGCCAGCTCACAAGTGGTCGGACAGGGGGCCTACGAGCAGTACTTC
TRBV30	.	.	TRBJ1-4	CAWMTRLEGNEKLFF	TGTGCCTGGATGACCAGGCTCGAGGGTAATGAAAAACTGTTTTTT
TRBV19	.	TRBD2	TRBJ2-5	CASSWRGAETQYF	TGTGCCAGTAGTTGGCGGGGGGCAGAGACCCAGTACTTC
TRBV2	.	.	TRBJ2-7	CASSPWGGDEQYF	TGTGCCAGCAGCCCGTGGGGGGGCGACGAGCAGTACTTC
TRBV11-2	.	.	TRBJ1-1	CASSLFPRDTEAFF	TGTGCCAGCAGCTTATTTCCGAGGGACACTGAAGCTTTCTTT
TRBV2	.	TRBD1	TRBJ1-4	CASSLAGGFGSLFF	TGTGCCAGCTCACTAGCAGGGGGCTTCGGATCTCTGTTTTTT